These T cell receptor beta chains were read from a single sample in a study of blood T cell repertoires in COVID-19. Profiled with immunoSEQ multiplex PCR; TCRdb holds only in-frame clones, not every one. The sample comprises 150,000 to 200,000 clones, approximately 85% of which are singletons, and over 7.5% rests with the top ten. The sequencing sample was made of PBMCs or T cells enriched from blood (not recorded which). The receptors shown here come from a woman aged 25 to 39 who had recovered from COVID-19. The CDR3 runs from the conserved cysteine through the conserved F or W. Fields, in order: clone size, J gene, V gene, D gene, CDR3 length, CDR3 protein, CDR3 DNA. The D gene is left open where the match is weak. Size tells how often a clone was seen (once, few, many) or the class of an expanded clone, and some rows leave it out.

>.|TRBJ1-2|TRBV5-1|.|15
CASSLDGESYYGYTF
TGCGCCAGCAGCTTGGATGGGGAGTCCTACTATGGCTACACCTTC
>once|TRBJ1-2|TRBV28|.|13
CASSSLPRYGYTF
TGTGCCAGCAGTTCCCTCCCGCGATACGGCTACACCTTC
>.|TRBJ1-6|TRBV2|.|15
CASSEGYNYNSPLHF
TGTGCCAGCAGTGAAGGGTACAATTATAATTCACCCCTCCACTTT
>.|TRBJ2-7|TRBV7-8|.|16
CASSAFGRVNSYEQYF
TGTGCCAGCAGCGCCTTTGGGCGGGTTAACTCCTACGAGCAGTACTTC
>.|TRBJ1-1|TRBV5-1|.|14
CASSQFRVGTEAFF
TGCGCCAGCAGCCAGTTCAGGGTCGGCACTGAAGCTTTCTTT
>.|TRBJ2-2|TRBV5-5|.|14
CASSLITNTGELFF
TGTGCCAGCAGTTTAATCACTAACACCGGGGAGCTGTTTTTT
>once|TRBJ2-1|TRBV7-3|TRBD2|15
CASSLMPGGRNEQFF
TGTGCCAGCAGCTTAATGCCGGGAGGGAGAAATGAGCAGTTCTTC
>once|TRBJ2-1|TRBV9|TRBD2|16
CASSVLSGRANNEQFF
TGTGCCAGCAGCGTTTTGTCCGGGAGGGCCAACAATGAGCAGTTCTTC
>.|TRBJ2-3|TRBV7-2|TRBD2|19
CASSSRGTSGRRAGDTQYF
TGTGCCAGCAGCTCGAGGGGGACTAGCGGGAGGAGAGCAGGGGATACGCAGTATTTT
>.|TRBJ2-7|TRBV5-1|TRBD2|18
CASSLRTGTSLRGYEQYF
TGCGCCAGCAGCTTGCGGACCGGGACTAGCCTAAGGGGCTACGAGCAGTACTTC
>.|TRBJ1-1|TRBV18|TRBD1|18
CASSLYSPGTGLNTEAFF
TGTGCCAGCTCACTTTATTCACCCGGGACAGGGCTGAACACTGAAGCTTTCTTT
>.|TRBJ1-5|TRBV28|.|11
CASRQEGVEHF
TGTGCCAGCAGGCAAGAGGGTGTGGAGCATTTT
>.|TRBJ2-7|TRBV3-1/TRBV3-2|TRBD2|18
CASSTQRTSGSRSYEQYF
TGTGCCAGCAGCACCCAAAGGACTAGCGGGAGTAGGTCCTACGAGCAGTACTTC
>.|TRBJ2-2|TRBV24-1|TRBD2|17
CATSGLAGGFHTGELFF
TGTGCCACCAGTGGACTAGCGGGAGGATTTCACACCGGGGAGCTGTTTTTT
>.|TRBJ1-1|TRBV27|.|15
CASSLVLGPGVRAFF
TGTGCCAGCAGTTTAGTTCTGGGGCCGGGGGTCAGGGCTTTCTTT
>.|TRBJ1-1|TRBV24-1|.|16
CATSDSRWDKNTEAFF
TGTGCCACCAGTGATTCGCGATGGGACAAGAACACTGAAGCTTTCTTT
>.|TRBJ2-1|TRBV27|TRBD2|15
CASSLSVGGLNEQFF
TGTGCCAGCAGTTTATCGGTGGGGGGGTTAAATGAGCAGTTCTTC
>.|TRBJ2-1|TRBV6-5|TRBD2|16
CASSYSGTSGYNEQFF
TGTGCCAGCAGTTACTCGGGGACTAGCGGGTACAATGAGCAGTTCTTC
>few|TRBJ1-1|TRBV5-4|.|16
CASSSGERRTILEAFF
TGTGCCAGCAGCTCGGGAGAACGCAGAACCATTCTTGAAGCTTTCTTT
>.|TRBJ1-5|TRBV11-2|.|16
CASSLVSGPRNQPQHF
TGTGCCAGCAGCTTAGTATCAGGGCCGCGCAATCAGCCCCAGCATTTT
>.|TRBJ1-1|TRBV2|.|14
CASRLRGRNTEAFF
TGTGCCAGCAGGTTACGGGGAAGGAACACTGAAGCTTTCTTT
>.|TRBJ2-1|TRBV7-9|.|15
CASSPSWSSYNEQFF
TGTGCCAGCAGCCCTAGCTGGAGCTCCTACAATGAGCAGTTCTTC
>.|TRBJ2-1|TRBV18|TRBD1|15
CASSPIDRGNNEQFF
TGTGCCAGCTCACCCATCGACAGGGGTAACAATGAGCAGTTCTTC
>.|TRBJ2-5|TRBV3-1/TRBV3-2|.|16
CASSQDPTRSQETQYF
TGTGCCAGCAGCCAAGACCCTACTAGGTCACAAGAGACCCAGTACTTC
>.|TRBJ2-5|TRBV5-1|.|15
CASSLGSTGKETQYF
TGCGCCAGCAGCTTGGGCAGCACGGGTAAAGAGACCCAGTACTTC
>.|TRBJ2-7|TRBV27|TRBD2|15
CASSLGTSGSYEQYF
TGTGCCAGCAGTCTAGGGACTAGCGGGTCCTACGAGCAGTACTTC
>few|TRBJ1-2|TRBV18|TRBD1|14
CASSPTGTGSGYTF
TGTGCCAGCTCACCGACCGGGACAGGGAGTGGCTACACCTTC
>.|TRBJ1-1|TRBV7-3|.|13
CASSSSQGTEAFF
TGTGCCAGCAGCTCTTCTCAGGGGACTGAAGCTTTCTTT
>.|TRBJ1-6|TRBV30|.|15
CAWKEGHYSNSPLHF
TGTGCCTGGAAAGAGGGACACTACTCTAATTCACCCCTCCACTTT
>.|TRBJ2-1|TRBV27|TRBD2|14
CASSFGLAVNEQFF
TGTGCCAGCAGTTTTGGACTAGCGGTCAATGAGCAGTTCTTC
>.|TRBJ1-3|TRBV7-9|TRBD1|15
CASSFGQGDGNTIYF
TGTGCCAGCAGCTTCGGACAGGGGGACGGAAACACCATATATTTT
>.|TRBJ2-2|TRBV18|.|16
CASSPVKGANTGELFF
TGTGCCAGCTCACCGGTTAAGGGGGCGAACACCGGGGAGCTGTTTTTT
>.|TRBJ1-4|TRBV19|.|20
CASTHYRTTQGIATNEKLFF
TGTGCCAGTACGCACTACCGGACTACCCAGGGAATAGCAACTAATGAAAAACTGTTTTTT
>.|TRBJ1-2|TRBV5-1|TRBD1|13
CASSSGQDYGYTF
TGCGCCAGCAGCTCGGGACAGGACTATGGCTACACCTTC
>.|TRBJ2-5|TRBV5-4|TRBD2|14
CASSPGLAVETQYF
TGTGCCAGCAGCCCGGGACTAGCAGTTGAGACCCAGTACTTC
>.|TRBJ2-5|TRBV7-9|TRBD1|13
CASSLGTGETQYF
TGTGCCAGCAGCCTAGGGACAGGGGAGACCCAGTACTTC
>once|TRBJ2-5|TRBV9|TRBD2|14
CASRKGTRQETQYF
TGTGCCAGCAGGAAAGGGACTAGACAAGAGACCCAGTACTTC
>.|TRBJ2-3|TRBV7-7|TRBD2|15
CASSPTSGSTDTQYF
TGTGCTAGCAGTCCGACTAGCGGTAGCACAGATACGCAGTATTTT
>.|TRBJ2-5|TRBV4-2|TRBD2|17
CASSRGYLAGGQETQYF
TGTGCCAGCAGCCGAGGATACTTAGCGGGAGGGCAAGAGACCCAGTACTTC
>.|TRBJ1-2|TRBV6-2/TRBV6-3|TRBD1|13
CASSYSRGRGYTF
TGTGCCAGCAGTTACTCGAGGGGGCGCGGCTACACCTTC
>.|TRBJ2-1|TRBV10-1|TRBD1|12
CARTGDHNEQFF
TGCGCCAGGACAGGGGATCACAATGAGCAGTTCTTC
>.|TRBJ1-1|TRBV15|TRBD1|16
CATSRVGQSMNTEAFF
TGTGCCACCAGCAGAGTGGGACAGTCCATGAACACTGAAGCTTTCTTT
>.|TRBJ1-1|TRBV7-9|.|14
CASSFKQGGTEAFF
TGTGCCAGCAGCTTTAAACAGGGTGGCACTGAAGCTTTCTTT
>.|TRBJ1-4|TRBV18|.|16
CASSPPDSSTNEKLFF
TGTGCCAGCTCACCGCCCGACAGCTCAACTAATGAAAAACTGTTTTTT
>.|TRBJ1-1|TRBV5-6|TRBD1|11
CASSLGQGAFF
TGTGCCAGCAGTTTAGGACAGGGCGCTTTCTTT